This T cell receptor (beta chain) is from a study of shared clonotypes between healthy human individuals. CDR3 size: 17 residues. V was pared by 3 bases and J by 7 bases, with 10 bases of the junction left unmatched. Per germline, CDR1 SGDLS and CDR2 YYNGEE. Assay: immunoSEQ multiplex PCR; the TCRdb copy retains only in-frame clones and omits some. Of about 2.3 million clones listed, more than 85% were seen once; the top ten hold 0.39%. Sample: naive CD4+ T cells from PBMCs. Described subset: CD45RA+ positively selected. The chain couples TRBV9 to TRBJ2-3, with 14 bases lining up with TRBD2. This receptor was identified in a man younger than 35 in good health. Some clones in this sample may be carry-over from other donors' samples. The CDR3 coding sequence is TGTGCCAGCAGCGATCGAAGGACTAGCGGGGGGAGGAATACGCAGTATTTT. Its protein product is CASSDRRTSGGRNTQYF.